A selection of T cell receptor beta chains follows, all from one sample in a study of CD8 T cells in Susac syndrome. Each CDR3 protein is one row after TCRdb ran MiXCR on the immunoSEQ multiplex PCR reads. The sample lists more than 85,000 distinct CDR3 sequences; around 95% were seen once. The material sequenced was CD4+ T cells from PBMCs. All receptors come from a human donor in good health. Each CDR3 is given with its conserved first and last residue.

>TRBV7-8
CASSYRKGGEKLFF
>TRBV2
CASRNPGPQYF
>TRBV6-5
CASSLGQFRQPQHF
>TRBV6-5
CASKRRRNTGELFF
>TRBV29-1
CSVGGADQETQYF
>TRBV3-1
CASSQDRASEQYF
>TRBV29-1
CGGGGRGGETQYF
>TRBV7-3
CASSPTGGSSADTQYF
>TRBV7-2
CASTPLREAQYF
>TRBV7-9
CASSQRRGVNYGYTF
>TRBV7-2
CASSSGTANTGELFF
>TRBV2
CASSGLWDEQYF
>TRBV12-3/TRBV12-4
CASSFPLGTTGHEQYF
>TRBV13
CASSLRTSGRLSGANVLTF
>TRBV18
CASSPKGDYGYTF
>TRBV11-3
CASRVGTGGNNEQFF
>TRBV3-1
CASSQVGKQVFDTQYF
>TRBV2
CASSRQGLVSNEQFF
>TRBV10-3
CAISDSLAGVETQYF
>TRBV4-1
CASSQARTGNSPLHF
>TRBV3-1
CASSQDRPGGTQYF
>TRBV6-5
CASSYTARRGQNTEAFF
>TRBV4-2
CASSRNGAAGVTDTQYF
>TRBV29-1
CSVREVWAEGGNEQFF
>TRBV24-1
CATSVASSYNEQFF
>TRBV23-1
CASSQSTEGALDQPQHF
>TRBV10-3
CAMRAGTTGGETQYF
>TRBV3-1
CASSQDGRSGIQYF
>TRBV7-9
CASSLEGLQETQYF
>TRBV15
CATSVSRQTASYEQYF
>TRBV10-3
CAISESDRGSHEQYF
>TRBV20-1
CSAEPGSSGNTIYF
>TRBV23-1
CASSQEGLGGKSNQPQHF
>TRBV20-1
CSASPELAGLETQYF
>TRBV20-1
CSARDWARMRETQYF
>TRBV3-1
CASSPRDRGMGYTF
>TRBV11-3
CASSSILLRAGELFF
>TRBV3-1
CASSQDPKQETQYF
>TRBV29-1
CSVGHVEQYF
>TRBV7-2
CASSLGYSGGAGETQYF
>TRBV11-2
CASSFSGRAGEQYF
>TRBV3-1
CASSQGGQGTQYF